The 23 T cell receptor beta chains reported below all come from one sample, sequenced in a study of regulatory T cells in long-lasting Graves disease. The time point: newly diagnosed GD, antithyroid drugs for less than 3 months. Generation of the TCR library employed RNA extracted from PBMCs. TCR beta libraries were built with iRepertoire HTBI primers and Arm-PCR of CDR3 regions. TCRdb fed the multiplex PCR reads into MiXCR, producing one record per CDR3 protein. The sample carries about 240,000 distinct CDR3 sequences, 20% to 25% recorded once. Sequences were derived from peripheral blood mononuclear cells (PBMCs), sampled at new diagnosis, from a patient treated with antithyroid drugs. Receptor source: a female donor with Graves disease.

The genes are TRBV5-1 and TRBJ2-2, with 9 bases matching TRBD1. V lost 4 bases, J lost 5 bases, and 12 bases stayed unmatched. In germline, CDR1 is SGHRS, CDR2 YFSETQ. The CDR3 has 17 residues. CDR3 coding DNA: TGCGCCAGCAGCAAACGGGCCGGGACAGGGATAACCGGGGAGCTGTTTTTT. The encoded protein is CASSKRAGTGITGELFF.

In this sample, this clonotype turned up many times. The V gene is TRBV2, the J gene TRBJ1-2, with D perhaps TRBD1 (6 bases). Germline CDR1 reads SNHLY; CDR2 reads FYNNEI. The V end was cut by 5 bases, the J end by 4 bases, with 17 bases between. The CDR3 covers 15 residues. For the CDR3, the DNA is TGTGCCAGCAGTACGGGGGCAGGGAGGGCCTATGGCTACACCTTC. It codes for CASSTGAGRAYGYTF. Together with reference TRBV2 and TRBJ1-2, the CDR3 gives the full variable domain: EPEVTQTPSHQVTQMGQEVILRCVPISNHLYFYWYRQILGQKVEFLVSFYNNEISEKSEIFDDQFSVERPDGSNFTLKIRSTKLEDSAMYFCASSTGAGRAYGYTFGSGTRLTVV.

The chain has TRBV2 and TRBJ1-1; TRBD1 matches at 9 bases. This CDR3 comprises 16 residues. V was clipped by 3 bases and J by 3 bases; unmatched bases: 8. Germline V CDR1 and CDR2: SNHLY, FYNNEI. The CDR3, as DNA: TGTGCCAGCAGTGACACAGGGGGCCCGCTTGACACTGAAGCTTTCTTT. Translated, it gives CASSDTGGPLDTEAFF.

Turning to this clonotype: A far larger clone is just one base off, so this is likely a read error. This likely comes from a read error, as the CDR3 has no conserved phenylalanine or tryptophan at its end. This chain links TRBV5-4 with TRBJ2-1, with TRBD1 matching over 9 bases. Germline V gene sequence: CDR1 SGHNT, CDR2 YYREEE (reference sequence). The CDR3 consists of 15 residues. The junction had 8 bases not matched to a gene; V was cut back by 2 bases and J by 8 bases. In nucleotides, the CDR3 is TGTGCCAGCAGCTTAGTTGGGACAGGGCTAGATGAGCAGTTCCTC. It is translated as CASSLVGTGLDEQFL.

This clonotype was found many times. The CDR3 DNA follows: TGTGCCAGCTCTGCCGACAGGGGGAATTCACCCCTCCACTTT. Translating it yields CASSADRGNSPLHF. The chain combines TRBV18 with TRBJ1-6; 9 bases align to TRBD1. The CDR3 totals 14 residues. CDR1 is KGHSH, CDR2 LQKENI, per germline. J lost 7 bases, V lost 6 bases, and 4 bases had no gene match. The complete variable domain, with remaining parts taken from reference TRBV18 and TRBJ1-6, reads NAGVMQNPRHLVRRRGQEARLRCSPMKGHSHVYWYRQLPEEGLKFMVYLQKENIIDESGMPKERFSAEFPKEGPSILRIQQVVRGDSAAYFCASSADRGNSPLHFGNGTRLTVT.

This clonotype has just a few counts. The chain is built from TRBV24-1 and TRBJ2-2, with D tentatively TRBD1 (7 bases). The ends were cut back, 3 bases at V and 6 bases at J, with 10 bases in the middle. Looked up from germline, CDR1 is KGHDR and CDR2 is SFDVKD. CDR3 length equals 14 residues. The CDR3 protein is CATSDTRGAGELFF. In nucleotides, the CDR3 is TGTGCCACCAGTGATACCAGGGGGGCCGGGGAGCTGTTTTTT.

This clonotype occurred many times. CDR3 DNA: TGTGCCAGCAAAGGACTAGCGGGAGGGAACCAAGAGACCCAGTACTTC. Translating gives CASKGLAGGNQETQYF. The chain is built from TRBV6-1 and TRBJ2-5; 15 bases fit TRBD2. V was clipped by 7 bases and J by 0 bases; unmatched bases: 3. The CDR3 runs to 16 residues. The germline V gene encodes CDR1 MNHNS and CDR2 SASEGT.

In this sample, this clonotype turned up many times. The chain combines TRBV4-1 with TRBJ1-2, with D possibly being TRBD1 (5 bases). The CDR3 extends over 14 amino acids. The ends were cut back, 0 bases at V and 6 bases at J, with 11 bases in the middle. Germline V gene data show CDR1 as MGHRA and CDR2 as YSYEKL. This chain's CDR3 is CASSQDRGANGYTF. The CDR3 DNA reads as TGCGCCAGCAGCCAAGATAGGGGCGCAAATGGCTACACCTTC.

About this clonotype itself: A read error likely explains this, since a far larger clone differs by one base. The chain has TRBV7-2 and TRBJ2-3; D possibly matches TRBD1 or TRBD2 (6 bases each). The better agreement between TRBJ2-1 and the DNA end casts doubt on the J call. This CDR3 is built from 17 residues. Looked up from germline, CDR1 is SGHTA and CDR2 is FQGNSA. The CDR3: CASSYGRGPDQSHGQFF. The CDR3 coding sequence is TGTGCCAGCAGTTACGGCCGGGGGCCAGATCAGTCCCATGGGCAGTTCTTC.

This clonotype was recorded at least ten times. This chain connects TRBV6-1 to TRBJ2-7; 7 bases align to TRBD1. This CDR3 is built from 13 residues. Germline V gene lookup returns CDR1 MNHNS and CDR2 SASEGT. Losses at the gene ends were 11 bases for V and 1 base for J; bases not matched to a gene: 8. CDR3 in DNA: TGTGCCGCGCAGGGGGTTTCTTCCTACGAGCAGTACTTC. This translates into CAAQGVSSYEQYF.

This clonotype was picked up many times. The chain carries TRBV7-9 and TRBJ2-3; 7 bases line up with TRBD2. After removal of 1 base from V and 3 bases from J, the junction contained 7 bases not matched to a gene. The CDR3 is 16 amino acids. In germline, CDR1 is SEHNR, CDR2 FQNEAQ (reference sequence). CDR3 in DNA: TGTGCCAGCAGCTTAGGTGCGGGAGAAGGGACAGATACGCAGTATTTT. Residues: CASSLGAGEGTDTQYF.

This clonotype was observed at least ten times. As DNA, the CDR3 is TGTGCCAGCAGCTTAGAGACAGGGGGCGCCAGGCAGCCCCAGCATTTT. Translating gives CASSLETGGARQPQHF. The J gene is TRBJ1-5, the V gene TRBV7-8, with 10 bases that match TRBD1. The CDR3 is 16 residues long. In germline, CDR1 is SGHVS, CDR2 FQNEAQ. Trimming removed 1 base from V and 7 bases from J; junction bases left unmatched: 7.

Of note for this clonotype: A junction end diverges from the germline sequence, so it may reflect a read error. The chain employs TRBV11-2 and TRBJ2-1, with TRBD2 matching 7 bases. Germline V lookup: CDR1 SGHAT, CDR2 FQNNGV. This CDR3 spans 15 amino acids. In DNA, the CDR3 is TGCGCCAGCAGCCAAGGAAGCGGGACCTCCAATGAGCAGTTCTTC. Translating gives CASSQGSGTSNEQFF.

This sequence joins TRBV4-3 and TRBJ1-2; 11 bases map to TRBD1. V lost 0 bases and J lost 6; bases outside the gene matches: 6. Germline CDR1 is LGHNA and CDR2 is YSLEER. This CDR3 has 16 amino acids. The DNA for the CDR3 is TGCGCCAGCAGCCAAGATATGGGACAGGGGGTGGATGGCTACACCTTC. Residues: CASSQDMGQGVDGYTF.

Details on this clonotype: A far larger clone is one nucleotide away, so this likely arose from a read error. This chain joins TRBV20-1 and TRBJ2-1, with D unclear. Trimming removed 6 bases at V and 10 bases at J, with 22 bases between. Germline lookup yields CDR1 DFQATT and CDR2 SNEGSKA (reference sequence). CDR3 size: 14 residues. This CDR3 reads CSAPKARHSYEQFF. The CDR3, as DNA: TGCAGTGCCCCTAAGGCACGGCACTCCTACGAGCAGTTCTTC.

This clonotype was detected many times. The chain links TRBV18 to TRBJ1-1; D unresolved. With 3 bases removed from V and 1 base from J, the gap between germline ends came to 12 bases. This CDR3 is built from 15 residues. Germline CDR1 reads KGHSH; CDR2 reads LQKENI. In nucleotides, the CDR3 is TGTGCCAGCTCACCTTCCGAGAGAGCGAACACTGAAGCTTTCTTT. It specifies CASSPSERANTEAFF.

This clonotype was counted ten times or more. This chain uses TRBV27 with TRBJ1-1; tentative D call: TRBD1 (5 bases). Germline lookup yields CDR1 MNHEY and CDR2 SMNVEV (reference sequence). The CDR3 has 14 amino acids. V lost 5 bases and J 2 bases, leaving 12 bases between the germline ends. Written as DNA, the CDR3 is TGTGCCAGCAGTCCCTCGAGGGACAACACTGAAGCTTTCTTT. It encodes CASSPSRDNTEAFF.

This clonotype was counted ten times or more. In nucleotides, the CDR3 is TGTGCCAGCAGGACAGGCAGAGAGACCCAGTACTTC. Translating it yields CASRTGRETQYF. This chain connects TRBV12-3 or TRBV12-4 to TRBJ2-5; D is perhaps TRBD1 (6 bases). The CDR3 totals 12 residues. Trimming took off 6 bases at V and 4 bases at J, with 9 bases between the two ends.

This clonotype showed up many times. The chain recombines TRBV6-1 with TRBJ2-7; D could derive from TRBD1 or TRBD2 (5 bases each). Germline V gene data show CDR1 as MNHNS and CDR2 as SASEGT. The V and J ends lost 7 bases and 0 bases respectively, with 13 bases between them. This CDR3 contains 14 residues. Here the CDR3 reads CASKKRGNSYEQYF. CDR3 in DNA: TGTGCCAGCAAGAAGAGGGGCAACTCCTACGAGCAGTACTTC.

This clonotype was detected many times. The chain is built from TRBV7-2 and TRBJ2-7, with D tentatively TRBD1 (7 bases). Trimming pared 3 bases from V and 7 bases from J, leaving 16 bases between. This CDR3 contains 14 residues. In germline, CDR1 is SGHTA, CDR2 FQGNSA. In nucleotides, the CDR3 is TGTGCCAGCAGCTTTCTAACCCAGGGGGGTGAGCAGTACTTC. This codes for CASSFLTQGGEQYF.

This clonotype was recorded a few times. The rearrangement uses TRBV19 and TRBJ1-4; D possibly corresponds to TRBD1 (5 bases). V was pared by 6 bases and J by 5 bases, with 13 bases between. The CDR3 loop spans 14 amino acids. CDR1 is LNHDA and CDR2 is SQIVND in the germline V gene (reference sequence). In DNA, the CDR3 is TGTGCCAGTAGAGACCGGGACTTAAATGAAAAACTGTTTTTT. This codes for CASRDRDLNEKLFF. Drawing the rest from reference TRBV19 and TRBJ1-4, the complete variable domain is DGGITQSPKYLFRKEGQNVTLSCEQNLNHDAMYWYRQDPGQGLRLIYYSQIVNDFQKGDIAEGYSVSREKKESFPLTVTSAQKNPTAFYLCASRDRDLNEKLFFGSGTQLSVL.

The table lists this clonotype with many counts. The chain has TRBV7-7 and TRBJ2-1; 10 nucleotides agree with TRBD1. The V gene end was trimmed by 4 bases and the J gene end by 4 bases; junction bases not matched to a gene: 13. The CDR3 totals 18 residues. Germline CDR1 and CDR2: SSHAT and FNYEAQ (reference sequence). CDR3 in DNA: TGTGCCAGCAGCTCTATCCCCCTGACAGGGGGCGGGTACAATGAGCAGTTCTTC. It translates to CASSSIPLTGGGYNEQFF.

J is TRBJ2-1 and V is TRBV28, with TRBD1 identical over 7 bases. CDR3 length equals 14 residues. Germline lookup yields CDR1 MDHEN and CDR2 SYDVKM. Trimming took 6 bases from V and 2 from J; bases not matched to a gene: 4. CDR3 residues: CASRPGTAYNEQFF. The CDR3 nucleotides read TGTGCCAGCAGACCCGGGACAGCCTACAATGAGCAGTTCTTC. Full variable domain (outside the CDR3, taken from reference TRBV28 and TRBJ2-1): DVKVTQSSRYLVKRTGEKVFLECVQDMDHENMFWYRQDPGLGLRLIYFSYDVKMKEKGDIPEGYSVSREKKERFSLILESASTNQTSMYLCASRPGTAYNEQFFGPGTRLTVL.